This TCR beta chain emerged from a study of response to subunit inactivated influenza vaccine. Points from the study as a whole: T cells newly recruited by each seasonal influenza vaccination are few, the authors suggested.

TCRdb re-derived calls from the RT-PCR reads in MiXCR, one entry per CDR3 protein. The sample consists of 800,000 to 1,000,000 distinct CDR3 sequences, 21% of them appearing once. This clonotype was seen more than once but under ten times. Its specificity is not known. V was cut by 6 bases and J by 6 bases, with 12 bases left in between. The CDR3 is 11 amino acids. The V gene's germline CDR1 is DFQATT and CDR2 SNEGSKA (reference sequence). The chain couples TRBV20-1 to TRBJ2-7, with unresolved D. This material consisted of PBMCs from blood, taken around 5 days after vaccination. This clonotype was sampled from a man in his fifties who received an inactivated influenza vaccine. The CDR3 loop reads CSAPDQSEQYF. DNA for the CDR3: TGCAGTGCCCCTGATCAGAGCGAGCAGTACTTC.